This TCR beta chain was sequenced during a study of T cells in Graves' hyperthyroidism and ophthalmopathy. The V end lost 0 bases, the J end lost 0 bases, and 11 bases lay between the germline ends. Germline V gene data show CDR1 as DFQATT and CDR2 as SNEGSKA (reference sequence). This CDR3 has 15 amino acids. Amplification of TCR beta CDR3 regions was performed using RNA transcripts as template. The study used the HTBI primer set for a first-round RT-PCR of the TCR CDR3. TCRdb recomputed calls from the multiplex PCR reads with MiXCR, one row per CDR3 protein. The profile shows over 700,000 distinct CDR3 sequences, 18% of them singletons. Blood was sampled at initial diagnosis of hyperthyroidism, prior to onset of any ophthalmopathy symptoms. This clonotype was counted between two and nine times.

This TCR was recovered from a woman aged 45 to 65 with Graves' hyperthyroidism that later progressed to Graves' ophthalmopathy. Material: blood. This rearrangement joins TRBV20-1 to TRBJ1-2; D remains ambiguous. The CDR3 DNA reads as TGCAGTGCTAGAGATACAATATTAGCTAACTATGGCTACACCTTC. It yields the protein CSARDTILANYGYTF.